A selection of T cell receptor beta chains follows, all from one sample in a study of blood T cell repertoires in COVID-19. Profiled with immunoSEQ multiplex PCR; TCRdb holds only in-frame clones, not every one. Of under 250,000 clones listed, 65% to 85% are singletons. Sequencing was carried out using peripheral blood. The receptors derive from a woman aged 25 to 39 who had recovered from COVID-19. CDR3s include the opening cysteine and the closing phenylalanine or tryptophan. The order of the fields is D gene, clone size, J gene, V gene, CDR3 DNA, CDR3 protein. The D gene is left open where the match is weak. Size values are once, few and many counts, or a class for expanded clones, and some rows have none.

d_call: .
clone_size: .
j_call: TRBJ1-3
v_call: TRBV5-7
cdr3_nt: TGTGCCAGCAGCGGCGGGGGGGGGATCGGAAACACCATATATTTT
cdr3_aa: CASSGGGGIGNTIYF

d_call: TRBD1
clone_size: .
j_call: TRBJ2-7
v_call: TRBV6-5
cdr3_nt: TGTGCCAGCAGTTACTCGGGGACAGGCTCCTACGAGCAGTACTTC
cdr3_aa: CASSYSGTGSYEQYF

d_call: TRBD1
clone_size: .
j_call: TRBJ1-6
v_call: TRBV27
cdr3_nt: TGTGCCAGCAGTTTATATGGTGGACAGGGGGGGACCTATAATTCACCCCTCCACTTT
cdr3_aa: CASSLYGGQGGTYNSPLHF

d_call: .
clone_size: once
j_call: TRBJ2-7
v_call: TRBV5-4
cdr3_nt: TGTGCCAGCAGCCGGGACTCCGAAGGGGAGCAGTACTTC
cdr3_aa: CASSRDSEGEQYF

d_call: TRBD2
clone_size: .
j_call: TRBJ2-1
v_call: TRBV20-1
cdr3_nt: TGCAGTGCTAGTTCCGGACTAGCGGCAACGAGCTCCTACAATGAGCAGTTCTTC
cdr3_aa: CSASSGLAATSSYNEQFF

d_call: TRBD1
clone_size: .
j_call: TRBJ2-7
v_call: TRBV15
cdr3_nt: TGTGCCACCAGCAGAGGGGTGGGACAGGGTTCCGACGAGCAGTACTTC
cdr3_aa: CATSRGVGQGSDEQYF

d_call: .
clone_size: .
j_call: TRBJ1-5
v_call: TRBV4-1
cdr3_nt: TGCGCCAGCAGCGGGCAGCTTAATCAGCCCCAGCATTTT
cdr3_aa: CASSGQLNQPQHF

d_call: .
clone_size: .
j_call: TRBJ2-2
v_call: TRBV28
cdr3_nt: TGTGCCAGCAGCTCTCGCGGCGGGGAGCTGTTTTTT
cdr3_aa: CASSSRGGELFF

d_call: TRBD1
clone_size: .
j_call: TRBJ1-5
v_call: TRBV18
cdr3_nt: TGTGCCAGCTCACAGAGAGGGGGCGGGCAGCCCCAGCATTTT
cdr3_aa: CASSQRGGGQPQHF

d_call: .
clone_size: once
j_call: TRBJ1-2
v_call: TRBV5-1
cdr3_nt: TGCGCCAGCACCGCTCAAGGGAGGTATGGCTACACCTTC
cdr3_aa: CASTAQGRYGYTF

d_call: .
clone_size: once
j_call: TRBJ1-3
v_call: TRBV5-5
cdr3_nt: TGTGCCAGCAGCTTGATGGGTCGGAGTTCTGGAAACACCATATATTTT
cdr3_aa: CASSLMGRSSGNTIYF

d_call: TRBD2
clone_size: few
j_call: TRBJ2-7
v_call: TRBV4-2
cdr3_nt: TGTGCCAGCAGCCAAGTGTTAGCGGGAGGGCCTAGGGACGAGCAGTACTTC
cdr3_aa: CASSQVLAGGPRDEQYF

d_call: TRBD1
clone_size: .
j_call: TRBJ2-1
v_call: TRBV30
cdr3_nt: TGTGCCTGGTGTACAGGGACAGGGCGAGAGCAGTTCTTC
cdr3_aa: CAWCTGTGREQFF

d_call: .
clone_size: .
j_call: TRBJ2-1
v_call: TRBV28
cdr3_nt: TGTGCCAGCAGTGATACAGTAACCTACAATGAGCAGTTCTTC
cdr3_aa: CASSDTVTYNEQFF

d_call: TRBD2
clone_size: .
j_call: TRBJ2-7
v_call: TRBV3-1/TRBV3-2
cdr3_nt: TGTGCCAGCAGCCCGGAGGGACTAGCGGCCTACGAGCAGTACTTC
cdr3_aa: CASSPEGLAAYEQYF